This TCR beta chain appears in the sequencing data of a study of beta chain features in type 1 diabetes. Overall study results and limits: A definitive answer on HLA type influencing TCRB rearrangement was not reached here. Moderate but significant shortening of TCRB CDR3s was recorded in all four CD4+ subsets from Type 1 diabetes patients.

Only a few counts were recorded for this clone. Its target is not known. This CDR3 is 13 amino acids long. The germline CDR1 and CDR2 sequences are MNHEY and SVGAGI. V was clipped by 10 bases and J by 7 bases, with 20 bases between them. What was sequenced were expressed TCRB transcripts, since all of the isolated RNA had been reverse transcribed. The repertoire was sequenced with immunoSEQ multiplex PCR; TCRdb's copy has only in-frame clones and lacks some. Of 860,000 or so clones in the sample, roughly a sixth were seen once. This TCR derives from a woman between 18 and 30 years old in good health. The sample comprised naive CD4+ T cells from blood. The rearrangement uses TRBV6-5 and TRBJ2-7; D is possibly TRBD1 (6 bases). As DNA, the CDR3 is TGTGCCACCGTCTCAGGGACATCCTGGGAGCAGTACTTC. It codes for CATVSGTSWEQYF.